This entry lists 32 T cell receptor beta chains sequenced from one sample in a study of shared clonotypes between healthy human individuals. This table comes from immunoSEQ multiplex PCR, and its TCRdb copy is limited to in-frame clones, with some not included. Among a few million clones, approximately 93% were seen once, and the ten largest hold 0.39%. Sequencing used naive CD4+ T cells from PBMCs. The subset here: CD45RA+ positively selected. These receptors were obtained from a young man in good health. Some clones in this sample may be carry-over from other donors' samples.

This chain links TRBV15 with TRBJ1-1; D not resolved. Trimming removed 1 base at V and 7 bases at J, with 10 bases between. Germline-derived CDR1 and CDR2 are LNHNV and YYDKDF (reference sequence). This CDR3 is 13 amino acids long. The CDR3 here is CATSRVDGDEAFF. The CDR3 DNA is TGTGCCACCAGCAGAGTTGACGGCGATGAAGCTTTCTTT.

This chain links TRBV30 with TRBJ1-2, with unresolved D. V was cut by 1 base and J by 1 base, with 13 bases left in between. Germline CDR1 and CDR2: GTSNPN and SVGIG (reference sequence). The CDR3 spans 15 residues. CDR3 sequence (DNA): TGTGCCTGGAGTGCGGAACAGAACTTTAACTATGGCTACACCTTC. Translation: CAWSAEQNFNYGYTF.

CDR3: CASSIDTGTDTQYF. CDR3 nucleotide sequence: TGTGCCAGTAGTATTGACACTGGCACAGATACGCAGTATTTT. The V gene is TRBV19, the J gene TRBJ2-3; unclear D gene. With 3 bases removed from V and 1 base from J, the gap between germline ends came to 8 bases. Germline V gene sequence: CDR1 LNHDA, CDR2 SQIVND (reference sequence). The length of the CDR3 is 14 residues.

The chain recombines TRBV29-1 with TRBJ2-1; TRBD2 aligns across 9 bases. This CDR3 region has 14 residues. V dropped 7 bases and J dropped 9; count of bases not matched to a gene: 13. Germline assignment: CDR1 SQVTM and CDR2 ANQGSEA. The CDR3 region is CSAGRGTSSSEQFF. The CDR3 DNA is TGCAGCGCCGGTAGGGGGACTAGCTCTTCTGAGCAGTTCTTC.

CDR3 protein: CASSPPINSATWGNEQFF. The CDR3 coding sequence is TGTGCCAGCTCACCACCGATAAATAGCGCAACCTGGGGCAATGAGCAGTTCTTC. This rearrangement joins TRBV18 to TRBJ2-1, with D possibly being TRBD2 (5 bases). V lost 0 bases and J 6 bases, leaving 21 bases between the germline ends. The CDR3 has 18 amino acids. Germline assignment: CDR1 KGHSH and CDR2 LQKENI.

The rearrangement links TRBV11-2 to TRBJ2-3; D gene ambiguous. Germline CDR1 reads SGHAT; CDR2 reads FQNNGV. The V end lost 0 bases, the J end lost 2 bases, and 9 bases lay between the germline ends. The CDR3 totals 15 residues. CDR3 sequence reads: CASSLEAPFTDTQYF. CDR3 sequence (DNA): TGTGCCAGCAGCTTAGAGGCACCGTTCACAGATACGCAGTATTTT.

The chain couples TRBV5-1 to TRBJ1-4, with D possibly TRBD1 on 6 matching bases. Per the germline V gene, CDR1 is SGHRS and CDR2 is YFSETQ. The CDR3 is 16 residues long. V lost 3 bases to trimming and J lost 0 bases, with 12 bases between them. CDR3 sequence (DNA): TGCGCCAGCAGCTCGGGGGGCTCAGCAACTAATGAAAAACTGTTTTTT. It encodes CASSSGGSATNEKLFF.

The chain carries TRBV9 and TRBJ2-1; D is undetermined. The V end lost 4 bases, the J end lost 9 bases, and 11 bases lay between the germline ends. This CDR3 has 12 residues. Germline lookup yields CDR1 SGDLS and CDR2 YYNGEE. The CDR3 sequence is CASSTRSSEQFF. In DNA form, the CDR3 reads TGTGCCAGCAGCACCCGGTCGAGTGAGCAGTTCTTC. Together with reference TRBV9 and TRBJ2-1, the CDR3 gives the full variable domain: DSGVTQTPKHLITATGQRVTLRCSPRSGDLSVYWYQQSLDQGLQFLIQYYNGEERAKGNILERFSAQQFPDLHSELNLSSLELGDSALYFCASSTRSSEQFFGPGTRLTVL.

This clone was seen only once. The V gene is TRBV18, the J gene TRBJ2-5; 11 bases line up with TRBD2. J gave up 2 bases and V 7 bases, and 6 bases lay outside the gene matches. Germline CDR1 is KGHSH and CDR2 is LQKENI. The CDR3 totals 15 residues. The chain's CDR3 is CASLRTSGPQETQYF. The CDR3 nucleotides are TGTGCCAGCTTACGGACTAGCGGGCCGCAAGAGACCCAGTACTTC.

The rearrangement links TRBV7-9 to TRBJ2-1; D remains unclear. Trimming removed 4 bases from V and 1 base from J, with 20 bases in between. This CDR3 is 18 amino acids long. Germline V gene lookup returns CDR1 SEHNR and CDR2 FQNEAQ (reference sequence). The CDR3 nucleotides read TGTGCCAGCAGCTCCCAGGTTAAGACTCCCAGGTCCTACAATGAGCAGTTCTTC. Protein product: CASSSQVKTPRSYNEQFF.

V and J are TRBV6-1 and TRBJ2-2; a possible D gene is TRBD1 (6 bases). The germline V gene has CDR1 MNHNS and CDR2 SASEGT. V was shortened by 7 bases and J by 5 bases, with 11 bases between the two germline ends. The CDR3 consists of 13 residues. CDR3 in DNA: TGTGCCAGCAACAGGGACCTAACCGGGGAGCTGTTTTTT. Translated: CASNRDLTGELFF.

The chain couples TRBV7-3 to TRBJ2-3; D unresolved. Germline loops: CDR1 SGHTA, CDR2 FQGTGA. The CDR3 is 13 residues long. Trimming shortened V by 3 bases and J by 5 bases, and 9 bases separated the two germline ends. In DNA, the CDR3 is TGTGCCAGCAGCTTCGAGCGTGTAGATACGCAGTATTTT. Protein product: CASSFERVDTQYF.

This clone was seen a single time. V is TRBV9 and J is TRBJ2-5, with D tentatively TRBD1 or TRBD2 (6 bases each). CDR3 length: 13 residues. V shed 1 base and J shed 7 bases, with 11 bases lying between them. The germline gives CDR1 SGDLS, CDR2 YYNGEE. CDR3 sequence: CASSVRGVGTQYF. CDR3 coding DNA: TGTGCCAGCAGCGTAAGGGGGGTTGGGACCCAGTACTTC.

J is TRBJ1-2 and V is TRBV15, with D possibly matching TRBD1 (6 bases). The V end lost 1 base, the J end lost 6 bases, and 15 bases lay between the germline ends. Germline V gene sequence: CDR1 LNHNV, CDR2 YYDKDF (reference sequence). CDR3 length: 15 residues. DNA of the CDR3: TGTGCCACCAGCAGAGGTGGCAGGGGAAATGATGGCTACACCTTC. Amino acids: CATSRGGRGNDGYTF.

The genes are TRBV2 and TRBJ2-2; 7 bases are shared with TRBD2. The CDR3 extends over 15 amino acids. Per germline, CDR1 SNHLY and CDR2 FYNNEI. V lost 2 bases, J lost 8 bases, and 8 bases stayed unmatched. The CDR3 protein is CASSENPSGGGELFF. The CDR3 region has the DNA TGTGCCAGCAGTGAAAACCCTAGCGGAGGAGGGGAGCTGTTTTTT.

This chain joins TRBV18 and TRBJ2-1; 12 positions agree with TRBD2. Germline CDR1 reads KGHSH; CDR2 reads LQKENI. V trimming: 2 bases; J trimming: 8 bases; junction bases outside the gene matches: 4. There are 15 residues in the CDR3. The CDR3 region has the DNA TGTGCCAGCTCACCATTTTCTAGCGGGAGGGATGAGCAGTTCTTC. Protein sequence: CASSPFSSGRDEQFF.

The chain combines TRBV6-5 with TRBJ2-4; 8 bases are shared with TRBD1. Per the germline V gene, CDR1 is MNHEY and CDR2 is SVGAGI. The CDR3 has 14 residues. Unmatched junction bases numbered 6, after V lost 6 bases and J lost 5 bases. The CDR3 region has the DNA TGTGCCAGCAGCCCGCCAGGGGGCCAAAACATTCAGTACTTC. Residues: CASSPPGGQNIQYF.

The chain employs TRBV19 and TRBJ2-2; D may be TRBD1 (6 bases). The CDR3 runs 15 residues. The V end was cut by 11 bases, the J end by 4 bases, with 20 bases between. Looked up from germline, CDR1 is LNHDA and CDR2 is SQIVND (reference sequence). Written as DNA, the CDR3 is TGTGCCTCAAAGCCAGGGGCAGATTTCACCGGGGAGCTGTTTTTT. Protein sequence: CASKPGADFTGELFF.

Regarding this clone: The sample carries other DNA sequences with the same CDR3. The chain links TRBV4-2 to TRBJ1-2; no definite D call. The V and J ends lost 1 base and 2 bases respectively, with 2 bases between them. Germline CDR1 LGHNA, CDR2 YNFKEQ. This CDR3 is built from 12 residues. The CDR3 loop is CASSQGNYGYTF. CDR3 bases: TGTGCCAGCAGCCAAGGCAACTATGGCTACACCTTC.

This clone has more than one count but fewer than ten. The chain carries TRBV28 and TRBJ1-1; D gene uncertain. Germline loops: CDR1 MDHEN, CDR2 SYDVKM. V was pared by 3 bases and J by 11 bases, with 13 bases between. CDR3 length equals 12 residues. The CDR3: CASSFQGIDAFF. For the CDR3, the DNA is TGTGCCAGCAGTTTCCAAGGTATAGACGCTTTCTTT.

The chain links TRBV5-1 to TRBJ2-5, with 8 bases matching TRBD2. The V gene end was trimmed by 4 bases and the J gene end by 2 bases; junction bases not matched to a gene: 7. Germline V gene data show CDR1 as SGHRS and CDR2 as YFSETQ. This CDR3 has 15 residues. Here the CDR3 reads CASSPGGTQQETQYF. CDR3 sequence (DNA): TGCGCCAGCAGCCCGGGAGGGACTCAGCAAGAGACCCAGTACTTC.

CDR3 nucleotide sequence: TGCAGCGGAGTTAGACTCCTTGTTCCTGAAGCTTTCTTT. The encoded protein is CSGVRLLVPEAFF. The J gene is TRBJ1-1, the V gene TRBV29-1; D unclear. The CDR3 extends over 13 amino acids. Germline CDR1 and CDR2: SQVTM and ANQGSEA. V lost 7 bases, J lost 6 bases, and 18 bases lay in between. Variable domain in full (rest from reference TRBV29-1 and TRBJ1-1): SAVISQKPSRDICQRGTSLTIQCQVDSQVTMMFWYRQQPGQSLTLIATANQGSEATYESGFVIDKFPISRPNLTFSTLTVSNMSPEDSSIYLCSGVRLLVPEAFFGQGTRLTVV.

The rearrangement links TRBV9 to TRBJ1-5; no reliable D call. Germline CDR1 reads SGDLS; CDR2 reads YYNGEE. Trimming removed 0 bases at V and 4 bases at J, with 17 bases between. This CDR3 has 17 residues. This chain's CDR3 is CASSVGSGYMTNQPQHF. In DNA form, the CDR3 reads TGTGCCAGCAGCGTAGGCTCCGGATACATGACTAATCAGCCCCAGCATTTT.

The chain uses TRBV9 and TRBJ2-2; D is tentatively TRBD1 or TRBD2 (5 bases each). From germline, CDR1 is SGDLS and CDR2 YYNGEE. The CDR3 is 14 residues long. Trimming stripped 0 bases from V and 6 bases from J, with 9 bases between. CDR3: CASSVEMGAGELFF. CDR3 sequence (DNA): TGTGCCAGCAGCGTAGAGATGGGGGCCGGGGAGCTGTTTTTT.

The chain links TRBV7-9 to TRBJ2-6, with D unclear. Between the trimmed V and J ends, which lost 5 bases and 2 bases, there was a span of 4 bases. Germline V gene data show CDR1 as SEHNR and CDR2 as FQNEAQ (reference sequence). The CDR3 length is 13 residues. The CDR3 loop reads CASSPTGANVLTF. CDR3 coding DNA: TGTGCCAGCAGCCCGACTGGGGCCAACGTCCTGACTTTC.

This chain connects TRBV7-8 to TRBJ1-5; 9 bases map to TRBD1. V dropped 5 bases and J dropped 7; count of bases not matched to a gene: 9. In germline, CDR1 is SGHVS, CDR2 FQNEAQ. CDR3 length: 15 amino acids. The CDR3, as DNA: TGTGCCAGCAGCCAGGGACAGGGAGGAGGACAGCCCCAGCATTTT. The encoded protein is CASSQGQGGGQPQHF.

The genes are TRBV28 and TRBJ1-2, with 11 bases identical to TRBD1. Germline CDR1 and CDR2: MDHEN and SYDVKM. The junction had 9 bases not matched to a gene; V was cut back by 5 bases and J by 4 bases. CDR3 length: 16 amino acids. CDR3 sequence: CASSEGTGGSIYGYTF. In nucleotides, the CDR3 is TGTGCCAGCAGTGAAGGGACAGGGGGTAGTATCTATGGCTACACCTTC.

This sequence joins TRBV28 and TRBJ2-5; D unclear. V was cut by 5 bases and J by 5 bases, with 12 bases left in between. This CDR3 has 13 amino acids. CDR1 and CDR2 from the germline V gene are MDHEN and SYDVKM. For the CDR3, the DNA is TGTGCCAGCAGTACGAACTCTCCGGAGACCCAGTACTTC. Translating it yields CASSTNSPETQYF. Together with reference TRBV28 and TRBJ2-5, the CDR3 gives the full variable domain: DVKVTQSSRYLVKRTGEKVFLECVQDMDHENMFWYRQDPGLGLRLIYFSYDVKMKEKGDIPEGYSVSREKKERFSLILESASTNQTSMYLCASSTNSPETQYFGPGTRLLVL.

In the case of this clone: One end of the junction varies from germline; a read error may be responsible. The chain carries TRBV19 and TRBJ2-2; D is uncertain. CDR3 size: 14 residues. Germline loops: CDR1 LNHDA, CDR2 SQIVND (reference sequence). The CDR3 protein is CASSVEENTGELFF. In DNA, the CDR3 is TGTGCCAGTAGTGTAGAAGAAAACACCGGGGAGCTGTTTTTT.

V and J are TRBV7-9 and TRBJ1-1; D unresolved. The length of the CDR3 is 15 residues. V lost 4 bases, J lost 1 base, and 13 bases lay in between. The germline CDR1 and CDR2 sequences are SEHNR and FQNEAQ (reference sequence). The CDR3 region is CASSSWMTTNTEAFF. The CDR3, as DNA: TGTGCCAGCAGCTCTTGGATGACTACGAACACTGAAGCTTTCTTT. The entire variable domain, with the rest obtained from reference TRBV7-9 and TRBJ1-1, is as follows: DTGVSQNPRHKITKRGQNVTFRCDPISEHNRLYWYRQTLGQGPEFLTYFQNEAQLEKSRLLSDRFSAERPKGSFSTLEIQRTEQGDSAMYLCASSSWMTTNTEAFFGQGTRLTVV.

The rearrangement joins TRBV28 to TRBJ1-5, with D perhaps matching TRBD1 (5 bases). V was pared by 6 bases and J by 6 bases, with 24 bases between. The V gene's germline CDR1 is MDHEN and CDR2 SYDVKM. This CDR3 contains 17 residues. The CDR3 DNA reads TGTGCCAGCAGGCTGAGGGCGGGCGACAGCCGTTTTCAGCCCCAGCATTTT. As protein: CASRLRAGDSRFQPQHF.

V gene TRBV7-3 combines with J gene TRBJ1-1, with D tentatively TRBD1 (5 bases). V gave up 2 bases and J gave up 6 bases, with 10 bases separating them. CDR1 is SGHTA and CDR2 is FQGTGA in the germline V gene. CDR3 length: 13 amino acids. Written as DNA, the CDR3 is TGTGCCAGCAGCTTAGGCAGGGACGCTGAAGCTTTCTTT. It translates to CASSLGRDAEAFF. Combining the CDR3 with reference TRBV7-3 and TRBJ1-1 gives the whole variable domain GAGVSQTPSNKVTEKGKYVELRCDPISGHTALYWYRQSLGQGPEFLIYFQGTGAADDSGLPNDRFFAVRPEGSVSTLKIQRTERGDSAVYLCASSLGRDAEAFFGQGTRLTVV.